The T cell receptor beta chain described here comes from a study of shared clonotypes between healthy human individuals. Study at large: Participating donors consisted of two women and a few men aged 18 to 49. Each donor's CD8 memory used one plate, CD8 naive two, each CD4 subset three.

Findings of the study overall: A handful of donors shared 4.5% to 6.5% of their naive CD4 clonotypes.

Only Caucasian adults living in Nashville, Tennessee served as donors. The table came from immunoSEQ multiplex PCR; TCRdb's copy has only in-frame clones and leaves some out. The table includes a few million clones, 92% detected once. Remarks on this clone: Its target is not known.

This sequence was found in a man aged 18 to 29 in good health. Some clones in this sample may be carry-over from other donors' samples. The material sequenced was naive CD4+ T cells from PBMCs. Subset in this sample: CD45RA+ positively selected.

CDR3 DNA sequence: TGTGCCAGCACCGGGCGGGGAAGCACAGATACGCAGTATTTT. The encoded protein is CASTGRGSTDTQYF. The J gene is TRBJ2-3, the V gene TRBV7-9, with TRBD2 as a possible D gene (6 bases). Germline values: CDR1 SEHNR, CDR2 FQNEAQ (reference sequence). The CDR3 is 14 amino acids. The germline V and J ends were trimmed by 7 bases and 0 bases, with 11 bases remaining between them.